Listed here are 11 T cell receptor beta chains from one sample, sequenced in a study of blood T cell repertoires in COVID-19. TCRdb's table, derived via immunoSEQ multiplex PCR, lists solely in-frame clones and lacks some. The sample shows approximately 59,000 clones, around 81% of them seen only once. The sequenced sample was peripheral blood. The receptors stem from an elderly woman with acute or convalescent COVID-19.

V usage is TRBV19 and J usage is TRBJ1-5, with TRBD1 matching over 8 bases. The V gene end was trimmed by 6 bases and the J gene end by 0 bases; junction bases not matched to a gene: 1. The CDR3 runs 14 residues. Germline values: CDR1 LNHDA, CDR2 SQIVND (reference sequence). Written as DNA, the CDR3 is TGTGCCAGTAGGGGGACAGGTAGCAATCAGCCCCAGCATTTT. Protein product: CASRGTGSNQPQHF.

This clone was found a few times. The chain has TRBV28 and TRBJ2-3, with D possibly matching TRBD1 (6 bases). CDR1 and CDR2 from the germline V gene are MDHEN and SYDVKM. The CDR3 has 15 amino acids. The V and J ends lost 1 base and 4 bases respectively, with 12 bases between them. CDR3 region: CASSLLQGSSDTQYF. The DNA for the CDR3 is TGTGCCAGCAGTTTATTGCAGGGGTCGTCAGATACGCAGTATTTT.

This chain connects TRBV19 to TRBJ2-5, with D perhaps matching TRBD1 (5 bases). Germline assignment: CDR1 LNHDA and CDR2 SQIVND (reference sequence). This CDR3 is 12 amino acids long. Trimming removed 9 bases at V and 1 base at J, with 9 bases between. The CDR3 DNA sequence: TGTGCCAGCCAAAGGGGCCAAGAGACCCAGTACTTC. Amino acids: CASQRGQETQYF.

V usage is TRBV11-3 and J usage is TRBJ2-1; 12 bases line up with TRBD2. CDR1 is SGHNT, CDR2 YENEEA, per germline. J lost 2 bases, V lost 5 bases, and 1 base had no gene match. The CDR3 length is 15 residues. CDR3 sequence reads: CASSLAGGPYNEQFF. The CDR3, as DNA: TGTGCCAGCAGCCTAGCGGGGGGGCCCTACAATGAGCAGTTCTTC.

The V gene is TRBV10-3, the J gene TRBJ2-7; D perhaps matches TRBD2 (5 bases). This CDR3 is 15 amino acids long. Germline CDR1 and CDR2: ENHRY and SYGVKD. V lost 7 bases and J 0 bases, leaving 16 bases between the germline ends. CDR3 sequence: CAIKQGGRYSYEQYF. The CDR3 DNA sequence: TGTGCCATCAAGCAAGGAGGCCGCTACTCCTACGAGCAGTACTTC.

The V call is TRBV30, the J call TRBJ1-1, with D maybe TRBD1 (5 bases). Trimming pared 7 bases from V and 2 bases from J, leaving 17 bases between. The CDR3 loop spans 14 amino acids. The V gene's germline CDR1 is GTSNPN and CDR2 SVGIG (reference sequence). The CDR3 loop reads CASRIAGPNTEAFF. The CDR3 region has the DNA TGTGCCTCCAGGATAGCAGGGCCTAACACTGAAGCTTTCTTT.

V gene TRBV11-3 combines with J gene TRBJ2-2; D is ambiguous. V was cut by 6 bases and J by 0 bases, with 11 bases left in between. CDR1 SGHNT and CDR2 YENEEA come from the germline V gene. The CDR3 is 15 amino acids. CDR3 DNA sequence: TGTGCCAGCAGTTCCTCAACTTCGAACACCGGGGAGCTGTTTTTT. Translated: CASSSSTSNTGELFF.

V and J are TRBV5-4 and TRBJ2-1; 10 bases line up with TRBD2. This CDR3 spans 14 amino acids. Germline assignment: CDR1 SGHNT and CDR2 YYREEE (reference sequence). V shed 4 bases and J 10 bases; nucleotides not matched to a gene: 8. CDR3 residues: CASSPNLLAGEQFF. The CDR3 DNA follows: TGTGCCAGCAGCCCAAATTTACTAGCGGGGGAGCAGTTCTTC.

The chain joins TRBV7-3 to TRBJ1-1; perhaps TRBD1 as D (5 bases). Trimming removed 5 bases from V and 0 bases from J, with 7 bases in between. CDR1 and CDR2 from the germline V gene are SGHTA and FQGTGA. The CDR3 extends over 13 amino acids. The CDR3 DNA follows: TGTGCCAGCAGCCGACAGCTGAACACTGAAGCTTTCTTT. It is translated as CASSRQLNTEAFF.

V gene TRBV4-1 combines with J gene TRBJ2-3; tentative D call: TRBD1 (6 bases). The V and J ends lost 1 base and 5 bases respectively, with 13 bases between them. The CDR3 loop spans 15 amino acids. Germline loops: CDR1 MGHRA, CDR2 YSYEKL. The CDR3 spells CASSQVAGARDTQYF. In nucleotides, the CDR3 is TGCGCCAGCAGCCAAGTGGCAGGGGCACGAGATACGCAGTATTTT.

This clone was seen only a few times. The chain links TRBV4-3 to TRBJ1-4, with TRBD1 identical over 9 bases. Unmatched junction bases numbered 11, after V lost 1 base and J lost 5 bases. The germline CDR1 and CDR2 sequences are LGHNA and YSLEER. The CDR3 has 18 amino acids. CDR3 protein: CASSQAKGRTGENEKLFF. The CDR3 coding sequence is TGCGCCAGCAGCCAAGCAAAGGGCCGGACAGGGGAAAATGAAAAACTGTTTTTT.